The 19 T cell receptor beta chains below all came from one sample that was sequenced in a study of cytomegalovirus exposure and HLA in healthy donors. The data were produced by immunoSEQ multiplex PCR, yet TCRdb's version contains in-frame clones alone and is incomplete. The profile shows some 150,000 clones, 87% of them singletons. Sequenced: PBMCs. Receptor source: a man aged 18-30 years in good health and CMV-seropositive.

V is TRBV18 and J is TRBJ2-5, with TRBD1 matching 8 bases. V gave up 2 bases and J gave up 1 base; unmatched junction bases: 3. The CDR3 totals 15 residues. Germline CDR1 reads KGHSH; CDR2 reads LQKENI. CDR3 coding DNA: TGTGCCAGCTCACCAAGGGGACAGGTCCAAGAGACCCAGTACTTC. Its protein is CASSPRGQVQETQYF.

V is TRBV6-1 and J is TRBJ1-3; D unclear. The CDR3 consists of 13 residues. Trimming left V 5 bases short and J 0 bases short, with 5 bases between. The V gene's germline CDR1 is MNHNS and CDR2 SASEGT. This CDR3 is CASSPSSGNTIYF. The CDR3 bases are TGTGCCAGCAGTCCGAGCTCTGGAAACACCATATATTTT.

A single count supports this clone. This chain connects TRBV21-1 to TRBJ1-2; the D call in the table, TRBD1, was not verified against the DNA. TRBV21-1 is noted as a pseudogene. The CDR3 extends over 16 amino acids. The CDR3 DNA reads TGTGCCAGCAGCAATGGGGACAGGGTGTCTTCGGGTGGCTACACCTTC. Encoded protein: CASSNGDRVSSGGYTF.

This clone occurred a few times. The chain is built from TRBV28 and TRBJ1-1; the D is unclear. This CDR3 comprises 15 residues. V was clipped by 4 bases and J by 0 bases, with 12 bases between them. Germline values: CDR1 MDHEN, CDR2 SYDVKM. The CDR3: CASSSPPVLNTEAFF. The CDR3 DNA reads TGTGCCAGCAGTTCACCTCCAGTCCTGAACACTGAAGCTTTCTTT.

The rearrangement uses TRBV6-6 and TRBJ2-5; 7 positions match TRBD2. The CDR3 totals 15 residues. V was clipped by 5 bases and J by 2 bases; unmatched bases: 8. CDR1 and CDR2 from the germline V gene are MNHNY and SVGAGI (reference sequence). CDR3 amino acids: CASSTPGTTQETQYF. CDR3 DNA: TGTGCCAGCAGTACCCCCGGGACTACTCAAGAGACCCAGTACTTC.

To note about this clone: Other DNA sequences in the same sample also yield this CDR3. CDR3 coding DNA: TGTGCCAGCTCCCAGGGGTATAGCAATCAGCCCCAGCATTTT. Protein sequence: CASSQGYSNQPQHF. This chain uses TRBV18 with TRBJ1-5; TRBD1 is a possible D gene (6 bases). Germline CDR1 is KGHSH and CDR2 is LQKENI. CDR3 length: 14 amino acids. Trimming took off 6 bases at V and 0 bases at J, with 9 bases between the two ends.

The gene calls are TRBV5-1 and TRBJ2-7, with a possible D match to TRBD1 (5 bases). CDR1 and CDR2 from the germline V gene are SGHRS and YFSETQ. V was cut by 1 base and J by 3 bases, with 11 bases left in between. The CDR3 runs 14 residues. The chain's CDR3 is CASSLWQGGYEQYF. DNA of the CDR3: TGCGCCAGCAGCTTGTGGCAGGGTGGCTACGAGCAGTACTTC.

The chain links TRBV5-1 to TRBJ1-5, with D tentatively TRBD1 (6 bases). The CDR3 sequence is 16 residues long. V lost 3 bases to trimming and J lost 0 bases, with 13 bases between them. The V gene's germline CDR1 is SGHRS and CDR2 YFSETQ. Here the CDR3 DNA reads TGCGCCAGCAGCTCTTTACAGGGCCATAGCAATCAGCCCCAGCATTTT. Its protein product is CASSSLQGHSNQPQHF.

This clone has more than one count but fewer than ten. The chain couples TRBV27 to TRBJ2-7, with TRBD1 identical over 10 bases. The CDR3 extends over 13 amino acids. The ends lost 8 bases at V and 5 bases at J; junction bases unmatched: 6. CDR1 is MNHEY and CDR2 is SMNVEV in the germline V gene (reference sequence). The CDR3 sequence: CASRGQGGNEQYF. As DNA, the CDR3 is TGTGCCAGCCGTGGACAGGGGGGCAACGAGCAGTACTTC.

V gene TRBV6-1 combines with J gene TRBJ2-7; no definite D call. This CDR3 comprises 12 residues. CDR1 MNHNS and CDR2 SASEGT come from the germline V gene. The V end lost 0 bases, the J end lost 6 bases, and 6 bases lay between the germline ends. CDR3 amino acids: CASSEARSEQYF. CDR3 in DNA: TGTGCCAGCAGTGAAGCGAGGTCCGAGCAGTACTTC.

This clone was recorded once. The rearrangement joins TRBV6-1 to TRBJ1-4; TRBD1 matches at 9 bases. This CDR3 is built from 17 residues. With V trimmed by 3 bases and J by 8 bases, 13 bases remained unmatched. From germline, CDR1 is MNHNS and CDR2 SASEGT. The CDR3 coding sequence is TGTGCCAGCAGTGACCCGGGACAGGGACGATTAGGGGAAAAACTGTTTTTT. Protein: CASSDPGQGRLGEKLFF.

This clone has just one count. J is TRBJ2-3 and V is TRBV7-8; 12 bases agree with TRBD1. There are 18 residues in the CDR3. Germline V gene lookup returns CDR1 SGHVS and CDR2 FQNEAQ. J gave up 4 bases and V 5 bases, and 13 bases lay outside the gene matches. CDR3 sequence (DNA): TGTGCCAGCAGCAAGGGAGCCGGGACAGGGGGCTTCGCAGATACGCAGTATTTT. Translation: CASSKGAGTGGFADTQYF.

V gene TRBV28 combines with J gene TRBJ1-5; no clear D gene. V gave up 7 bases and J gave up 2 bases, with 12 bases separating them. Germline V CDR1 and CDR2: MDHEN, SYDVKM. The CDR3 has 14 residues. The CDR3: CASNPRTGNQPQHF. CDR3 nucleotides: TGTGCCAGCAACCCTCGTACAGGCAATCAGCCCCAGCATTTT. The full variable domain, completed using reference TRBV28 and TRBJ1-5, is DVKVTQSSRYLVKRTGEKVFLECVQDMDHENMFWYRQDPGLGLRLIYFSYDVKMKEKGDIPEGYSVSREKKERFSLILESASTNQTSMYLCASNPRTGNQPQHFGDGTRLSIL.

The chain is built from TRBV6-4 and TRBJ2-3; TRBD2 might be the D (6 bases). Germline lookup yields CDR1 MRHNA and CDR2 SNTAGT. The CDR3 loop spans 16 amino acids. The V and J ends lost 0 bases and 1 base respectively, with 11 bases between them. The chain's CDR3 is CASSDSSSGGTDTQYF. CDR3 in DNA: TGTGCCAGCAGTGACTCGAGTAGCGGAGGCACAGATACGCAGTATTTT.

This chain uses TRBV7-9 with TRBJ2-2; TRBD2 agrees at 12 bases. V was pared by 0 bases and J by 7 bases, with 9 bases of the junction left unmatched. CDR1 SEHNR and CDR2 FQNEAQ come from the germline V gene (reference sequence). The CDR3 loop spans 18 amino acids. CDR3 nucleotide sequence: TGTGCCAGCAGCTTAGCAACTAGCGGGGGGATCGATGTCGGGGAGCTGTTTTTT. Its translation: CASSLATSGGIDVGELFF.

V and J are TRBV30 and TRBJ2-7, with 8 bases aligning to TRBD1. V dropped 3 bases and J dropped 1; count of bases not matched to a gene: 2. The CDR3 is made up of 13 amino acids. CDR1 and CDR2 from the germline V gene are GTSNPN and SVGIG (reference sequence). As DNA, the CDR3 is TGTGCCTGGAGGCGGACAGGGTCCTACGAGCAGTACTTC. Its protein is CAWRRTGSYEQYF.

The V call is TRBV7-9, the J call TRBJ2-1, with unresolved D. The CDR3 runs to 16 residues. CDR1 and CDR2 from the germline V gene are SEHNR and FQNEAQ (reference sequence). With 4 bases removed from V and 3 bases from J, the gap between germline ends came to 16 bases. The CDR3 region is CASSSPRGSDYNEQFF. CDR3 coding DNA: TGTGCCAGCAGCTCCCCCCGCGGATCGGACTACAATGAGCAGTTCTTC.

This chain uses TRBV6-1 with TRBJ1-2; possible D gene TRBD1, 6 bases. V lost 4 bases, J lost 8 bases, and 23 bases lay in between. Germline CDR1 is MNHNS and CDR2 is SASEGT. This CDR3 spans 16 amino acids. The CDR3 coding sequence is TGTGCCAGCAGTGTCCGAGTGGGGGCAGGGAGTGGAGGCTACACCTTC. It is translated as CASSVRVGAGSGGYTF.

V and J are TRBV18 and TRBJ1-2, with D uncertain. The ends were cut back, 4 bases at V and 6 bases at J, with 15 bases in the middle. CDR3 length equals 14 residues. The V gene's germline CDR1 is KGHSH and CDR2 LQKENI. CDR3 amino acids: CASSQNSYRDGYTF. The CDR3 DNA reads TGTGCCAGCTCACAGAACTCCTACCGGGATGGCTACACCTTC.